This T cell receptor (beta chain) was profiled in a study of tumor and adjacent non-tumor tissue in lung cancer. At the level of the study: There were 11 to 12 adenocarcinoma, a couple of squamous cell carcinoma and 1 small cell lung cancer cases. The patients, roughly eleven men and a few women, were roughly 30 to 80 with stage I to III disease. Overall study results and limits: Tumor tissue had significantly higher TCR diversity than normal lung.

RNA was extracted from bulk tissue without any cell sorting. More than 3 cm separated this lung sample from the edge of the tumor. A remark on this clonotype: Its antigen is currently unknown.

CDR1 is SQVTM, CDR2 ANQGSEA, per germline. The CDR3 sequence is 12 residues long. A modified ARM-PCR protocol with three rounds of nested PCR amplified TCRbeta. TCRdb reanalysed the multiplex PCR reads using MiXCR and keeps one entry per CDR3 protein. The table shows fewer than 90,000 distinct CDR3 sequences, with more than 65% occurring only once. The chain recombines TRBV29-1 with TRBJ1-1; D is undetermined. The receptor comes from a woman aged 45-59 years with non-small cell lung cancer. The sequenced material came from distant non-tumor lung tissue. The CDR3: CSVEKGNTEAFF. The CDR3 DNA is TGCAGTGTCGAGAAAGGGAACACTGAAGCTTTCTTT.